In its sample, the clone carrying this T cell receptor beta chain was seen once. Its target is unknown. This sample was taken from a study of cytomegalovirus exposure and HLA in healthy donors. Points from the study as a whole: Later analysis suggested links between common viral pathogens and several top significant clusters. Later analysis suggested most CMV-associated TCR beta chains were HLA-restricted. A missense DCLRE1C variant was associated with V- and J-gene trimming of TCR beta chains in a later analysis, and an independent cohort replicated the association. A later analysis reportedly found fewer N-insertions in an Asian-associated ancestry cluster than the roughly 670-donor mean.

The CDR3 contains 14 residues. Germline V gives CDR1 MNHEY, CDR2 SMNVEV (reference sequence). V trimming: 4 bases; J trimming: 6 bases; junction bases outside the gene matches: 7. Primers included in the PCR were 60 Vbeta and 13 Jbeta primers. Produced via immunoSEQ multiplex PCR; TCRdb's table is partial and in-frame only. Here the sample spans approximately 100,000 clones, about 76% being singletons. The material sequenced was PBMCs. The clonotype was recovered from a woman aged 40 to 50 in good health and CMV-seropositive. The V gene is TRBV27, the J gene TRBJ2-7, with 9 bases that match TRBD2. CDR3 sequence (DNA): TGTGCCAGCAGTTCACCGGGACTAGCTGGCGAGCAGTACTTC. Translating gives CASSSPGLAGEQYF.